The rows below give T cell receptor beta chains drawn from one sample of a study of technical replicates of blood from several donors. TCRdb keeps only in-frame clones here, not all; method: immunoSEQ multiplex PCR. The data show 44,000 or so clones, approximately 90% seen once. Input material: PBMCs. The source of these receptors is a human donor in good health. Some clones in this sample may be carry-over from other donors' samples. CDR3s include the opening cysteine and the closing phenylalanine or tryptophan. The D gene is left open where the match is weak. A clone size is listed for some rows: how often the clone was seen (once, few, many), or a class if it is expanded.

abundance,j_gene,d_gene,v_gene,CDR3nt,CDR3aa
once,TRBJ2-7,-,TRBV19,TGTGCCAGTAGTAATCGGGTGAGCTCCTACGAGCAGTACTTC,CASSNRVSSYEQYF
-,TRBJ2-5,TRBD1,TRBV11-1,TGTGCCAGCAGCACGGACAGGGCTTCTAAGACCCAGTACTTC,CASSTDRASKTQYF
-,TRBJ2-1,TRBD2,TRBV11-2,TGTGCCAGCAGCTTCGGTACTAGCGGCCCCAACGGGGAGCAGTTCTTC,CASSFGTSGPNGEQFF
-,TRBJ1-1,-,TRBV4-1,TGCGCCAGCAGCCAAGTGAAGGGGGCTGAAGCTTTCTTT,CASSQVKGAEAFF
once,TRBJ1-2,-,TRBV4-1,TGCGCCAGCAGCCAAACTGGGCGGGGTGGCTACACCTTC,CASSQTGRGGYTF
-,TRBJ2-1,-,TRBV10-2,TGCGCCAGCAGTGAGTCCGAGGTATCCTACAATGAGCAGTTCTTC,CASSESEVSYNEQFF
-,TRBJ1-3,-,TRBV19,TGTGCCAGTAGTCCGACACCGCGTACTGGAAACACCATATATTTT,CASSPTPRTGNTIYF
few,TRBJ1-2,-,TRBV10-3,TGTGCCATCAGTGAGTCTCCAGCAATTACAGCTAACTATGGCTACACCTTC,CAISESPAITANYGYTF
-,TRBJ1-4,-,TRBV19,TGTGCCACTGGACAGAGAGGGGTACCTAATGAAAAACTGTTTTTT,CATGQRGVPNEKLFF
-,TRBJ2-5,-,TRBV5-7,TGTGCCAGCAGCCCCGAGTGGTTGCTGGACTTTCAAGAGACCCAGTACTTC,CASSPEWLLDFQETQYF
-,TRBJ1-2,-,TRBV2,TGTGCCAGCAGTGGGGGGCAGGGAAACTATGGCTACACCTTC,CASSGGQGNYGYTF
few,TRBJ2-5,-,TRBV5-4,TGTGCCAGCAGTTTTTATTTGGAGACCCAGTACTTC,CASSFYLETQYF
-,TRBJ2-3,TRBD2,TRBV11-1,TGTGCCAGCAGCTTGGGGCTAGCGGGGTATACGCAGTATTTT,CASSLGLAGYTQYF
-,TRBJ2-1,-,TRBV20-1,TGCAGTGCTACAACTCGACAGGAGCAGTTCTTC,CSATTRQEQFF
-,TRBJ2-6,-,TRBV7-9,TGTGCCAGCGTGATAGGGAGCTCTGGGGCCAACGTCCTGACTTTC,CASVIGSSGANVLTF
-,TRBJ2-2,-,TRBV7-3,TGTGCCAGCAGAGCAACAGGGTTTACCGGGGAGCTGTTTTTT,CASRATGFTGELFF
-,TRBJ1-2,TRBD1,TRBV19,TGTGCCAGTACATCACCCGGACAGGGGGCTCGGGGCTACACCTTC,CASTSPGQGARGYTF
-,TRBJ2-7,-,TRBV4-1,TGCGCCAGCAGCCCCACCGGGACAAGAGAGGGGGAGCAGTACTTC,CASSPTGTREGEQYF
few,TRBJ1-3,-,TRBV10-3,TGTGCCATCAGGGACAGCTCTGGAAACACCATATATTTT,CAIRDSSGNTIYF
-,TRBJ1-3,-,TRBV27,TGTGCCAGCAGTCCTGACAGGGGAAACACCATATATTTT,CASSPDRGNTIYF
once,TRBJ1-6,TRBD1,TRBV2,TGTGCCAGCAGTCCTACAGGGGTATCACCCCTCCACTTT,CASSPTGVSPLHF
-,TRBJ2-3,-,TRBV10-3,TGTGCCATCAGTGAGCGGGAAGCGCCAGATACGCAGTATTTT,CAISEREAPDTQYF
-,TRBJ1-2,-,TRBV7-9,TGTGCCAGCAGGGGGGGTTCAGAAGGCTACACCTTC,CASRGGSEGYTF
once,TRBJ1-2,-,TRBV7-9,TGTGCCAGCAGCTTAGCGACAGGTTTCCTAGCTAACTATGGCTACACCTTC,CASSLATGFLANYGYTF
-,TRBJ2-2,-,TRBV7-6,TGTGCCAGCAGCCTAACAGGAAACACCGGGGAGCTGTTTTTT,CASSLTGNTGELFF
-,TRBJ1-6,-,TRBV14,TGTGCCAGCAGCCTTCTTACAGCTAATTCACCCCTCCACTTT,CASSLLTANSPLHF
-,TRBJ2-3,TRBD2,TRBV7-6,TGTGCCAGCAGCTTAGTTGTTCCGGGGGGATACACAGATACGCAGTATTTT,CASSLVVPGGYTDTQYF
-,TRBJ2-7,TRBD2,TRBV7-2,TGTGCCAGCAGCTCCATGACTAGCGGGAGCTACGAGCAGTACTTC,CASSSMTSGSYEQYF
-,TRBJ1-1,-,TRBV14,TGTGCCAGCAGCCAGTTGGCAGGATGGACTGAAGCTTTCTTT,CASSQLAGWTEAFF
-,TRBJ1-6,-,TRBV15,TGTGCCACCAGCAGTCGGACAGCCGGGAAGCTCCACTTT,CATSSRTAGKLHF
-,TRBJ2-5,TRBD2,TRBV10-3,TGTGCCATCAGGAGGGGGACTAGCGGGGATAGGGAGACCCAGTACTTC,CAIRRGTSGDRETQYF
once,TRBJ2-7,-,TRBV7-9,TGTGCCAGCAGAGGGGACAACTCCTACGAGCAGTACTTC,CASRGDNSYEQYF
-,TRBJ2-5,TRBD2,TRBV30,TGTGCCTGGAGAAAGGGACTAGCTGGTGTGGAGACCCAGTACTTC,CAWRKGLAGVETQYF
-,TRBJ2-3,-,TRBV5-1,TGCGCCAGCAGCTTGGCCACGGGACTGGGCGCAGATACGCAGTATTTT,CASSLATGLGADTQYF
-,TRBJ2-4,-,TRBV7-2,TGTGCCAGCAGCCCCCCTAGGCCACTTTTTCAGTACTTC,CASSPPRPLFQYF
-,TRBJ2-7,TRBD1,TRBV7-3,TGTGCCAGCAGCCAGGGACAGGAACCATTCCACGAGCAGTACTTC,CASSQGQEPFHEQYF
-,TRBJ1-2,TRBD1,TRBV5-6,TGTGCCAGCAGCTTGGCCAAGGACAGGTACGGCTACACCTTC,CASSLAKDRYGYTF
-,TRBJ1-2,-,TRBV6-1,TGTGCCAGCAGTGAAGTTGGGGCCGCTAACTATGGCTACACCTTC,CASSEVGAANYGYTF
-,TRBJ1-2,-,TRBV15,TGTGCCACCAGCAGAGATCTAGGTGGAACTGGCTACACCTTC,CATSRDLGGTGYTF
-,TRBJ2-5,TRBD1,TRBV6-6,TGTGCCAGCAGGCCCGGGACAGGATTTGAAGAGACCCAGTACTTC,CASRPGTGFEETQYF
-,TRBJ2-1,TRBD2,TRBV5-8,TGTGCCAGCAGCTCCGGGGGGGGCCTTATATATGAGCAGTTCTTC,CASSSGGGLIYEQFF
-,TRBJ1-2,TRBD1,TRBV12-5,TGTGCTAGTGGCTTACCTCCCTTGGGACAGGGGATACGACGCACTGATGGCTACACCTTC,CASGLPPLGQGIRRTDGYTF
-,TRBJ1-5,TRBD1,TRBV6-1,TGTGCCAGCACCCAACTTACAGGGGGAGGTCAGCCCCAGCATTTT,CASTQLTGGGQPQHF
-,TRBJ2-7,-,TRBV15,TGTGCCACCAGCAGAGGGAGGGAGAAGTCGTACGAGCAGTACTTC,CATSRGREKSYEQYF
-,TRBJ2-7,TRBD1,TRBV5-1,TGCGCCAGCAGCTTGACTTGGTCGCGGACAGGGACTTACGAGCAGTACTTC,CASSLTWSRTGTYEQYF
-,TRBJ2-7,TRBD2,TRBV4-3,TGCGCCAGCAGCCAAGGGTGGGCTAGCGGGAAAGCGTACGAGCAGTACTTC,CASSQGWASGKAYEQYF
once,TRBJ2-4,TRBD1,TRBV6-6,TGTGCCAGCAGTACGGACAGGGGGGACATTCAGTACTTC,CASSTDRGDIQYF
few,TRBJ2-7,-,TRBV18,TGTGCCAGCTCACCAGAGGACAGCCCTTCCTACGAGCAGTACTTC,CASSPEDSPSYEQYF
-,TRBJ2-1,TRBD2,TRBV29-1,TGCAGCGTTGAGGGGCGGGGGGGCTCCTACAATGAGCAGTTCTTC,CSVEGRGGSYNEQFF
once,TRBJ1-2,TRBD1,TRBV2,TGTGCCAGCGGAGGACAGGGAGCTCTTGGCTACACCTTC,CASGGQGALGYTF
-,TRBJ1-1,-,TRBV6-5,TGTGCCAGCAGTCCTCCCCGATACGGCACTGAAGCTTTCTTT,CASSPPRYGTEAFF
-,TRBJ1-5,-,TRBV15,TGTGCCACCAGCAGAGATGGGGGGCAGCCCCAGCATTTT,CATSRDGGQPQHF
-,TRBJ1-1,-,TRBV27,TGTGCCAGCAGTTCCCGGAACACTGAAGCTTTCTTT,CASSSRNTEAFF
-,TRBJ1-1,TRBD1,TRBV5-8,TGTGCCAGCAGCTTCAGGGACAGGCAAAACACTGAAGCTTTCTTT,CASSFRDRQNTEAFF
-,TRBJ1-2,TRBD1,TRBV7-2,TGTGCCAGCAGCTCCGGGACAGGGCTTTCTTATGGCTACACCTTC,CASSSGTGLSYGYTF
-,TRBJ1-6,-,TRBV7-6,TGTGCCAGCAGCTTAGGTCCAGCTCGGGGGACTAATTCACCCCTCCACTTT,CASSLGPARGTNSPLHF
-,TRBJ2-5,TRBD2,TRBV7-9,TGTGCCAGCAGCCGTAGACTAGCGGGGCTCGGGGAGACCCAGTACTTC,CASSRRLAGLGETQYF
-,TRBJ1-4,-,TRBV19,TGTGCCAGTAGTCCAAGAGGGAGGGCAGCTAATGAAAAACTGTTTTTT,CASSPRGRAANEKLFF